The 11 T cell receptor beta chains below were found in one sample sequenced in a study of cytomegalovirus exposure and HLA in healthy donors. 60 Vbeta and 13 Jbeta primers were used in PCR. Sequenced by immunoSEQ multiplex PCR; TCRdb stores in-frame clones only, minus some. This table holds about 150,000 clones, over 70% found once. Sequences were obtained from PBMCs. These receptors all stem from a woman in her 40s in good health and CMV-seropositive.

This clone has ten or more counts. J is TRBJ2-1 and V is TRBV4-1, with TRBD2 identical over 9 bases. The length of the CDR3 is 17 residues. Germline V gives CDR1 MGHRA, CDR2 YSYEKL. The junction had 11 bases not matched to a gene; V was cut back by 3 bases and J by 5 bases. The CDR3 protein is CASSHSTQASGNNEQFF. In DNA form, the CDR3 reads TGCGCCAGCAGCCACTCCACGCAGGCTAGCGGGAACAATGAGCAGTTCTTC.

This chain links TRBV7-2 with TRBJ1-2; the D is unclear. The CDR3 spans 14 residues. The ends were cut back, 2 bases at V and 5 bases at J, with 12 bases in the middle. Germline CDR1 is SGHTA and CDR2 is FQGNSA. CDR3 bases: TGTGCCAGCAGCTTATTGGGTCCGACATATGGCTACACCTTC. As protein: CASSLLGPTYGYTF. Filled out from reference TRBV7-2 and TRBJ1-2, the complete variable domain reads GAGVSQSPSNKVTEKGKDVELRCDPISGHTALYWYRQSLGQGLEFLIYFQGNSAPDKSGLPSDRFSAERTGGSVSTLTIQRTQQEDSAVYLCASSLLGPTYGYTFGSGTRLTVV.

This chain connects TRBV30 to TRBJ1-2, with 9 positions matching TRBD1. Per the germline V gene, CDR1 is GTSNPN and CDR2 is SVGIG (reference sequence). The CDR3 has 16 amino acids. V gave up 0 bases and J gave up 5 bases; unmatched junction bases: 10. The CDR3 coding sequence is TGTGCCTGGAGTGTACCGGACAGGGGCGGCCTTTATGGCTACACCTTC. It translates to CAWSVPDRGGLYGYTF.

J is TRBJ2-3 and V is TRBV9; 9 nucleotides match TRBD2. Trimming at V came to 0 bases and at J to 2 bases, leaving 4 bases not matched to a gene. The CDR3 has 16 residues. Per germline, CDR1 SGDLS and CDR2 YYNGEE. The CDR3 loop is CASSVGASGATDTQYF. In DNA form, the CDR3 reads TGTGCCAGCAGCGTAGGGGCTAGCGGGGCCACAGATACGCAGTATTTT.

The rearrangement links TRBV19 to TRBJ1-1, with 7 bases fitting TRBD1. CDR1 and CDR2 from the germline V gene are LNHDA and SQIVND (reference sequence). V dropped 0 bases and J dropped 4; count of bases not matched to a gene: 8. CDR3 length: 16 residues. CDR3 residues: CASSIESRDRSTEAFF. CDR3 in DNA: TGTGCCAGTAGTATAGAGAGCCGGGACAGAAGCACTGAAGCTTTCTTT.

J is TRBJ1-4 and V is TRBV28, with TRBD1 as a possible D gene (5 bases). CDR1 MDHEN and CDR2 SYDVKM come from the germline V gene. CDR3 length: 15 amino acids. Trimming removed 3 bases from V and 6 bases from J, with 14 bases in between. CDR3 nucleotides: TGTGCCAGCAGTTTGGTTGGGCAGGGTGATGAAAAACTGTTTTTT. Amino acid sequence: CASSLVGQGDEKLFF.

This clone was found once. In nucleotides, the CDR3 is TGTGCCAGCAGCGTATCCCAGCGTAATTCACCCCTCCACTTT. Amino acid sequence: CASSVSQRNSPLHF. The J gene is TRBJ1-6, the V gene TRBV9; the D is unclear. Germline CDR1 and CDR2: SGDLS and YYNGEE. The CDR3 totals 14 residues. V lost 1 base, J lost 6 bases, and 8 bases lay in between.

This chain connects TRBV7-9 to TRBJ2-4, with 7 bases lining up with TRBD1. The CDR3 runs to 16 residues. The junction had 8 bases not matched to a gene; V was cut back by 5 bases and J by 1 base. The germline gives CDR1 SEHNR, CDR2 FQNEAQ (reference sequence). The CDR3 sequence: CASSPTGKGAKNIQYF. The CDR3 nucleotides are TGTGCCAGCAGCCCGACAGGGAAGGGGGCCAAAAACATTCAGTACTTC.

CDR3 protein: CASGHGQYTEAFF. The CDR3, as DNA: TGTGCCAGCGGTCATGGACAGTACACTGAAGCTTTCTTT. The chain is built from TRBV7-6 and TRBJ1-1; perhaps TRBD1 as D (6 bases). Looked up from germline, CDR1 is SGHVS and CDR2 is FNYEAQ. The CDR3 covers 13 residues. V was trimmed by 8 bases and J by 3 bases, leaving 13 bases between them.

This chain uses TRBV7-6 with TRBJ1-4; D unclear. Per the germline V gene, CDR1 is SGHVS and CDR2 is FNYEAQ. This CDR3 has 13 residues. V was clipped by 2 bases and J by 5 bases, with 6 bases between them. The CDR3 nucleotides are TGTGCCAGCAGCTTAAACCGGAATGAAAAACTGTTTTTT. Protein sequence: CASSLNRNEKLFF.

The chain employs TRBV4-3 and TRBJ1-1; no definite D call. The germline V gene has CDR1 LGHNA and CDR2 YSLEER. The CDR3 length is 14 residues. V lost 0 bases and J 3 bases, leaving 8 bases between the germline ends. For the CDR3, the DNA is TGCGCCAGCAGCCAAGACGGGAGATACACTGAAGCTTTCTTT. This translates into CASSQDGRYTEAFF.